The T cell receptor beta chain described here comes from a study of cytomegalovirus exposure and HLA in healthy donors. V lost 4 bases, J lost 2 bases, and 6 bases stayed unmatched. In germline, CDR1 is SGDLS, CDR2 YYNGEE. The CDR3 runs 15 residues. Study-level findings and limits: When the data were analyzed later, several of the most significant clusters appeared to be linked to common viral pathogens. Most of the TCR beta V segments (in an earlier analysis) were productive either about 87% or about 30% of the time. The analysis excluded some indistinguishable V segments, including TRBV6-2 and TRBV6-3.

In the case of this clone: Its antigen remains unknown.

13 Jbeta primers and 60 Vbeta primers were used for the PCR. Authors' processing steps: It was a later analysis that counted roughly 80 million unique TCR beta chains, of which around 11 million were shared. Here immunoSEQ multiplex PCR was the method, and the copy in TCRdb shows in-frame clones only, minus some. V and J calls and clone size come straight from that table; D and trimming were deduced from the DNA. The sample includes roughly 180,000 clones, around 75% of them seen just once. What was sequenced was PBMCs. The J gene is TRBJ1-5, the V gene TRBV9; 7 nucleotides align to TRBD1. This receptor was taken from a male donor in good health and CMV-seronegative. CDR3 protein: CASSMNDRGNQPQHF. For the CDR3, the DNA is TGTGCCAGCAGCATGAATGACAGGGGCAATCAGCCCCAGCATTTT.